The entry below gives a single T cell receptor beta chain sequence along with its context. The data stem from a study of T-cell memory formation after mild COVID-19. TCRdb fed the 5' RACE reads into MiXCR, producing one record per CDR3 protein. The table lists hundreds of thousands of distinct CDR3 sequences, roughly 18% of them singletons, with approximately 21% in the top ten. This TCR came from a young man who had mild COVID-19 (a few samples of this study predate the infection). Cell type and time point are not known. The sequenced sample consisted of PBMCs or a T cell subset sorted from them (not recorded which).

The CDR3, as DNA: TGTGCCAGCAGCCGAAGCCGCGGCGAGCAGTACGTC. This encodes CASSRSRGEQYV. The rearrangement links TRBV7-3 to TRBJ2-7; unclear D gene. CDR1 is SGHTA and CDR2 is FQGTGA in the germline V gene. Trimming shortened V by 5 bases and J by 6 bases, and 11 bases separated the two germline ends. The CDR3 covers 12 residues.